This T cell receptor (beta chain) was observed in a study of cutaneous CD30+ T cell lymphoproliferative disorder and hepatitis E (dated by TCRdb to 2017 to 2018). V and J lose 3 bases and 4 bases, and a span of 16 bases separates them. CDR1 is given as SGHDT and CDR2 as YYEEEE, both from the germline V gene. The CDR3 spans 15 residues, from the cysteine through the phenylalanine. Here the CDR3 DNA is all that survives: 45 bases in frame from base 1. As concerns this clone: The clone's antigen remains unknown. Base qualities were left out, and no much larger clone turns up one base away.

Libraries were prepared through the immunoSEQ multiplex PCR assay. TCRdb limited this immuneACCESS table to in-frame rearrangements with V and J called. A share of clones is missing; checked studies link under half to unresolved V genes, and the rest is unexplained. This sample comprises about 7,700 clones, 65% to 75% of them detected only once. Approximately 1.2% of the sample is taken by the ten largest. Input material: blood. The TCR was taken from a human donor with a cutaneous T cell lymphoproliferative disorder associated with hepatitis E virus. The sequence joins TRBV5-6 to TRBJ1-1, with no reliable assignment of the D segment. The nucleotide sequence reads as follows: TGTGCCAGCAGCTCGGCCCTCCTAGGTGCCACTGAAGCTTTCTTT. Its protein reads: CASSSALLGATEAFF.